The 14 T cell receptor beta chains below come from one sample, sequenced in a study of T cells in Graves' hyperthyroidism and ophthalmopathy. TCR beta CDR3 regions were amplified from RNA. First-round RT-PCR of the TCR CDR3 relied on the HTBI primer set. TCRdb called the multiplex PCR reads again in MiXCR, with one record for every CDR3 protein. The sample includes hundreds of thousands of distinct CDR3 sequences, roughly a quarter seen only once; the top ten take roughly 32%. Material: blood. The receptors were sampled from a woman aged 35 to 49 with Graves' ophthalmopathy.

At least ten counts were recorded for this clonotype. The rearrangement links TRBV20-1 to TRBJ2-5, with D perhaps being TRBD1 or TRBD2 (6 bases each). Germline V gene sequence: CDR1 DFQATT, CDR2 SNEGSKA (reference sequence). The CDR3 spans 14 residues. The V end was cut by 2 bases, the J end by 5 bases, with 15 bases between. CDR3 protein: CSARSLEGGETQYF. The CDR3 nucleotides are TGCAGTGCTAGATCCCTAGAGGGGGGCGAGACCCAGTACTTC.

This clonotype was seen many times. The chain links TRBV24-1 to TRBJ1-2; D unresolved. V was pared by 5 bases and J by 0 bases, with 9 bases between. Germline CDR1 reads KGHDR; CDR2 reads SFDVKD. The CDR3 has 14 amino acids. The CDR3 nucleotides read TGTGCCACCAGTGGTTGGGGAGCTAACTATGGCTACACCTTC. Its protein product is CATSGWGANYGYTF.

In this sample, this clonotype turned up many times. The chain employs TRBV24-1 and TRBJ1-5; 8 nucleotides align to TRBD1. The CDR3 has 15 amino acids. The germline gives CDR1 KGHDR, CDR2 SFDVKD. The V gene end was trimmed by 2 bases and the J gene end by 7 bases; junction bases not matched to a gene: 6. Here the CDR3 reads CATSDSTGAGQPQHF. The CDR3 DNA sequence: TGTGCCACCAGTGATTCGACAGGGGCGGGACAGCCCCAGCATTTT.

The chain links TRBV6-1 to TRBJ2-2; 7 bases align to TRBD1. CDR1 and CDR2 from the germline V gene are MNHNS and SASEGT. The CDR3 sequence is 16 residues long. Trimming removed 3 bases from V and 1 base from J; junction bases left unmatched: 5. CDR3 nucleotides: TGTGCCAGCAGTGATGGGACAGACATGAACACCGGGGAGCTGTTTTTT. Protein: CASSDGTDMNTGELFF.

The table lists this clonotype with many counts. The CDR3 region has the DNA TGTGCCAGCAGTCGACAGGAGACCTACGAGCAGTACTTC. Residues: CASSRQETYEQYF. This chain joins TRBV6-1 and TRBJ2-7; D might be TRBD1 (6 bases). The CDR3 extends over 13 amino acids. V was trimmed by 5 bases and J by 2 bases, leaving 10 bases between them. The germline gives CDR1 MNHNS, CDR2 SASEGT.

This clonotype was observed at least ten times. The J gene is TRBJ2-5, the V gene TRBV11-2; a weak D match, TRBD2 (6 bases). The CDR3 contains 14 residues. Trimming shortened V by 4 bases and J by 1 base, and 10 bases separated the two germline ends. The germline CDR1 and CDR2 sequences are SGHAT and FQNNGV. DNA of the CDR3: TGTGCCAGCAGCTCAGGGACTTTCCAAGAGACCCAGTACTTC. Translating gives CASSSGTFQETQYF.

This clonotype was picked up a small number of times. The chain joins TRBV6-2 or TRBV6-3 to TRBJ1-5; the D gene is possibly TRBD1 (5 bases). V gave up 2 bases and J gave up 6 bases, with 14 bases separating them. There are 15 residues in the CDR3. Germline assignment: CDR1 MNHEY and CDR2 SVGEGT. The CDR3 nucleotides read TGTGCCAGCAGTTACCGAGGACACGGGGGTCAGCCCCAGCATTTT. This encodes CASSYRGHGGQPQHF.

The V and J genes are TRBV28 and TRBJ2-2; D possibly corresponds to TRBD1 (5 bases). Germline V CDR1 and CDR2: MDHEN, SYDVKM. Trimming removed 5 bases from V and 2 bases from J, with 9 bases in between. This CDR3 has 14 residues. CDR3 nucleotide sequence: TGTGCCAGCAGTCAAGGGGTCAACACCGGGGAGCTGTTTTTT. Residues: CASSQGVNTGELFF.

This clonotype was recorded many times. This rearrangement joins TRBV20-1 to TRBJ2-7, with 14 bases matching TRBD2. From germline, CDR1 is DFQATT and CDR2 SNEGSKA (reference sequence). J gave up 6 bases and V 6 bases, and 7 bases lay outside the gene matches. The CDR3 covers 14 residues. This chain's CDR3 is CSAPGLAGVGEQYF. The CDR3 coding sequence is TGCAGTGCGCCGGGACTAGCGGGAGTTGGCGAGCAGTACTTC.

This clonotype was counted at least ten times. V and J are TRBV16 and TRBJ2-2; D remains ambiguous. V was cut by 0 bases and J by 4 bases, with 3 bases left in between. CDR3 length: 13 residues. Germline lookup yields CDR1 KGHSY and CDR2 FQNENV. The CDR3: CASSQSVTGELFF. CDR3 nucleotides: TGTGCCAGCAGCCAATCTGTCACCGGGGAGCTGTTTTTT.

This chain links TRBV6-1 with TRBJ2-7; the D is unclear. The ends were cut back, 0 bases at V and 4 bases at J, with 4 bases in the middle. Germline CDR1 is MNHNS and CDR2 is SASEGT. CDR3 length: 12 residues. CDR3 DNA: TGTGCCAGCAGTGAAGCGAGGTACGAGCAGTACTTC. Protein sequence: CASSEARYEQYF.

The table lists this clonotype with many counts. The V call is TRBV29-1, the J call TRBJ2-2, with D tentatively TRBD1 or TRBD2 (5 bases each). The CDR3 loop spans 14 amino acids. With 4 bases removed from V and 0 bases from J, the gap between germline ends came to 9 bases. The germline V gene has CDR1 SQVTM and CDR2 ANQGSEA. The chain's CDR3 is CSVGWGTNTGELFF. CDR3 in DNA: TGCAGCGTTGGTTGGGGGACGAACACCGGGGAGCTGTTTTTT.

This clonotype has a count of ten or more. The gene calls are TRBV2 and TRBJ2-7, with TRBD1 identical over 10 bases. V lost 6 bases, J lost 0 bases, and 5 bases stayed unmatched. Germline lookup yields CDR1 SNHLY and CDR2 FYNNEI. This CDR3 spans 15 amino acids. In DNA, the CDR3 is TGTGCCAGCAGGGCGGGGACAGGGGACTCCTACGAGCAGTACTTC. Translating gives CASRAGTGDSYEQYF. The full variable domain, rest sourced from reference TRBV2 and TRBJ2-7, is EPEVTQTPSHQVTQMGQEVILRCVPISNHLYFYWYRQILGQKVEFLVSFYNNEISEKSEIFDDQFSVERPDGSNFTLKIRSTKLEDSAMYFCASRAGTGDSYEQYFGPGTRLTVT.

The J gene is TRBJ2-2, the V gene TRBV6-2 or TRBV6-3; D not resolved. The CDR3 is 14 amino acids. Germline CDR1 is MNHEY and CDR2 is SVGEGT. V lost 5 bases and J lost 2, with 9 bases in between. In DNA, the CDR3 is TGTGCCAGCAGTAACGCTCTTAACACCGGGGAGCTGTTTTTT. This codes for CASSNALNTGELFF.